Only a few counts were recorded for the clone carrying this TCR beta chain. Its antigen is not known. These data are taken from a study of cytomegalovirus exposure and HLA in healthy donors. Study-level points and caveats: Common viral pathogens seemed, in a later analysis, to connect with several of the most significant clusters. A later look showed TCR association rates differing by HLA locus, highest for DRB1 and lowest for HLA-C. Some public TCRs appeared in many individuals, while most sequences were rare.

Primers included in the PCR were 60 Vbeta and 13 Jbeta primers. This table comes from immunoSEQ multiplex PCR, and its TCRdb copy is limited to in-frame clones, with some not included. The table records more than 150,000 clones, almost 85% of them present only once. Despite likely unrecorded immune exposures, the donors were nominally healthy at the time of sampling. The V end was cut by 3 bases, the J end by 5 bases, with 8 bases between. From germline, CDR1 is GTSNPN and CDR2 SVGIG (reference sequence). The CDR3 covers 13 residues. The receptor was derived from a boy aged 5-17 years in good health and CMV-seronegative. The source material was PBMCs. The chain employs TRBV30 and TRBJ1-6; D might be TRBD1 (5 bases). The DNA of the CDR3 is TGTGCCTGGAGCGACAGAAATAATTCACCCCTCCACTTT. Translated, it gives CAWSDRNNSPLHF.